One T cell receptor beta chain is described in this entry. No antigen is known for it. CDR1 is SGHNT and CDR2 is YYREEE in the germline V gene (reference sequence). The V gene end was trimmed by 3 bases and the J gene end by 3 bases; junction bases not matched to a gene: 2. CDR3 length: 13 residues. The naive CD8 population came from CD45RO-negative cells selected for CCR7, without terminally differentiated effector memory CD45RA+ cells. Those who donated, Caucasian adults without exception, all lived in Nashville, Tennessee. The data are from a study of shared clonotypes between healthy human individuals. Points from the study as a whole: Blood was the only sampled material, and tissue repertoires likely differ. What naive subsets generally showed was a larger estimated richness than memory subsets showed.

Assay used: immunoSEQ multiplex PCR; TCRdb lists only in-frame clones, some missing. The repertoire holds 2 million to 2.5 million clones, with approximately 94% as singletons. The sample taken for sequencing was naive CD8+ T cells sorted from blood. The sequence derives from a man between 18 and 35 years old in good health. The chain combines TRBV5-4 with TRBJ2-5; 7 nucleotides align to TRBD2. The CDR3 protein is CASSWGGEETQYF. The DNA of the CDR3 is TGTGCCAGCAGCTGGGGAGGGGAAGAGACCCAGTACTTC.